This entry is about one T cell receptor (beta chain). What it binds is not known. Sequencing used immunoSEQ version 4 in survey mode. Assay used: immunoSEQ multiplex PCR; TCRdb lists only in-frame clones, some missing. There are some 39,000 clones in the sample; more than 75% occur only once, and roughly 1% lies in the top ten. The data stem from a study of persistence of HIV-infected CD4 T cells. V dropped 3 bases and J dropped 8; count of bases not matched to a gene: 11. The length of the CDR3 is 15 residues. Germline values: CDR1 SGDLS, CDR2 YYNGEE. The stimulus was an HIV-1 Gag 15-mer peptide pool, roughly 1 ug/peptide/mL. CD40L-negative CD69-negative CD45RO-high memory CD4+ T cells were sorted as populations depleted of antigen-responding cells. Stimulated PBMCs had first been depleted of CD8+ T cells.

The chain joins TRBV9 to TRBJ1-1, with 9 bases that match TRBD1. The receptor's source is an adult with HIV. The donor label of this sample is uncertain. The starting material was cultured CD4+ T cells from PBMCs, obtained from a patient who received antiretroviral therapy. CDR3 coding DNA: TGTGCCAGCAGCGCCATAACCGGGACAGGGTCGGAAGCTTTCTTT. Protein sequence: CASSAITGTGSEAFF. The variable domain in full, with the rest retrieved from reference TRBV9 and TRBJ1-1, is DSGVTQTPKHLITATGQRVTLRCSPRSGDLSVYWYQQSLDQGLQFLIQYYNGEERAKGNILERFSAQQFPDLHSELNLSSLELGDSALYFCASSAITGTGSEAFFGQGTRLTVV.